This entry lists 23 T cell receptor beta chains sequenced from one sample in a study of T cell responses to AZD1222 COVID-19 vaccine. Libraries were prepared by immunoSEQ multiplex PCR; TCRdb keeps only in-frame clonotypes and omits some of them. Counted here are 150,000 to 190,000 clones, roughly 90% occurring once; the ten biggest clones make up about 1.6%. The sample in question was peripheral blood, obtained 28 days after the second AZD1222 dose. Every receptor here comes from an adult who received the AZD1222 COVID-19 vaccine.

The chain has TRBV7-9 and TRBJ1-1; D not certain. V was cut by 3 bases and J by 1 base, with 6 bases left in between. This CDR3 is built from 13 residues. Per germline, CDR1 SEHNR and CDR2 FQNEAQ (reference sequence). CDR3 DNA sequence: TGTGCCAGCAGCTTTCATCGGAACACTGAAGCTTTCTTT. Translated: CASSFHRNTEAFF.

This chain joins TRBV2 and TRBJ2-2; D is uncertain. The CDR3 contains 15 residues. Trimming shortened V by 6 bases and J by 0 bases, and 11 bases separated the two germline ends. Germline loops: CDR1 SNHLY, CDR2 FYNNEI. The CDR3, as DNA: TGTGCCAGCAGAGTCAGTCGGGCGAACACCGGGGAGCTGTTTTTT. Its translation is CASRVSRANTGELFF.

This sequence joins TRBV3-1 (or the pseudogene TRBV3-2) and TRBJ2-5; possibly TRBD2 for D (6 bases). V lost 0 bases, J lost 1 base, and 12 bases lay in between. Germline V gene data show CDR1 as LGHDT and CDR2 as YNNKEL (reference sequence). The length of the CDR3 is 16 residues. CDR3: CASSQEEGLPQETQYF. The DNA for the CDR3 is TGTGCCAGCAGCCAAGAGGAGGGACTGCCCCAAGAGACCCAGTACTTC.

The chain carries TRBV5-1 and TRBJ2-5; 13 bases are a match to TRBD2. The CDR3 totals 16 residues. The ends lost 0 bases at V and 4 bases at J; junction bases unmatched: 3. CDR1 is SGHRS, CDR2 YFSETQ, per germline. CDR3 protein: CASSLGWTSGGETQYF. For the CDR3, the DNA is TGCGCCAGCAGCTTGGGATGGACTAGCGGGGGAGAGACCCAGTACTTC. Filled out from reference TRBV5-1 and TRBJ2-5, the complete variable domain reads KAGVTQTPRYLIKTRGQQVTLSCSPISGHRSVSWYQQTPGQGLQFLFEYFSETQRNKGNFPGRFSGRQFSNSRSEMNVSTLELGDSALYLCASSLGWTSGGETQYFGPGTRLLVL.

The V gene is TRBV10-3, the J gene TRBJ2-7, with 9 bases that match TRBD1. Germline V CDR1 and CDR2: ENHRY, SYGVKD. This CDR3 is built from 12 residues. The V segment lost 6 bases and the J segment 4 bases; nucleotides outside the gene matches: 1. The CDR3 loop reads CAISGQGYEQYF. DNA of the CDR3: TGTGCCATCAGCGGACAGGGGTACGAGCAGTACTTC.

V is TRBV7-3 and J is TRBJ1-6; TRBD1 matches 8 bases. The junction had 11 bases not matched to a gene; V was cut back by 1 base and J by 9 bases. Germline CDR1 SGHTA, CDR2 FQGTGA. CDR3 length: 17 amino acids. The CDR3 protein is CASSLRGDRFGVSPLHF. The DNA for the CDR3 is TGTGCCAGCAGCTTAAGGGGGGACAGGTTTGGCGTTTCACCCCTCCACTTT.

V usage is TRBV19 and J usage is TRBJ2-2; the D gene is possibly TRBD1 (5 bases). The CDR3 loop spans 14 amino acids. Deletions cut 3 bases from V and 9 bases from J, with 14 bases between. The germline gives CDR1 LNHDA, CDR2 SQIVND (reference sequence). The CDR3 region is CASSISEKGRELFF. The CDR3 region has the DNA TGTGCCAGTAGTATTTCGGAGAAGGGGCGGGAGCTGTTTTTT.

The J gene is TRBJ1-5, the V gene TRBV12-3 or TRBV12-4; the D is unclear. The ends were cut back, 1 base at V and 7 bases at J, with 5 bases in the middle. This CDR3 has 12 amino acids. The CDR3 DNA reads as TGTGCCAGCAGTTTAGGTACACAGCCCCAGCATTTT. Residues: CASSLGTQPQHF.

This chain links TRBV5-1 with TRBJ1-1, with no clear D. This CDR3 contains 16 residues. V lost 0 bases and J 0 bases, leaving 12 bases between the germline ends. Germline V gene lookup returns CDR1 SGHRS and CDR2 YFSETQ. DNA of the CDR3: TGCGCCAGCAGCTTGGAACCCCACCATCTGAACACTGAAGCTTTCTTT. Amino acid sequence: CASSLEPHHLNTEAFF.

The chain couples TRBV10-3 to TRBJ2-3, with D maybe TRBD1 (5 bases). The germline gives CDR1 ENHRY, CDR2 SYGVKD. The V end was cut by 4 bases, the J end by 0 bases, with 11 bases between. This CDR3 contains 15 residues. DNA for the CDR3: TGTGCCATCAGTGGCACAGGTCTGAGCACAGATACGCAGTATTTT. Amino acids: CAISGTGLSTDTQYF.

The J gene is TRBJ2-3, the V gene TRBV5-1; D not certain. From germline, CDR1 is SGHRS and CDR2 YFSETQ. Deletions cut 1 base from V and 5 bases from J, with 2 bases between. The CDR3 is made up of 11 amino acids. For the CDR3, the DNA is TGCGCCAGCAGCTTGCGAGATACGCAGTATTTT. It specifies CASSLRDTQYF.

The chain recombines TRBV2 with TRBJ1-2; unclear D gene. From germline, CDR1 is SNHLY and CDR2 FYNNEI. The CDR3 loop spans 13 amino acids. Trimming stripped 1 base from V and 3 bases from J, with 6 bases between. CDR3 DNA: TGTGCCAGCAGTGAAGGGCAGGACTATGGCTACACCTTC. Its protein is CASSEGQDYGYTF.

The chain recombines TRBV2 with TRBJ2-3; 11 bases agree with TRBD2. Trimming removed 6 bases from V and 6 bases from J; junction bases left unmatched: 14. This CDR3 region has 17 residues. Germline V CDR1 and CDR2: SNHLY, FYNNEI. The DNA of the CDR3 is TGTGCCAGCAGCGGGTTAACTAGCGGGGGTCGGGGGGATACGCAGTATTTT. Translating gives CASSGLTSGGRGDTQYF.

V gene TRBV6-1 combines with J gene TRBJ1-1, with 8 bases fitting TRBD1. The CDR3 totals 17 residues. V gave up 4 bases and J gave up 5 bases; unmatched junction bases: 15. Germline CDR1 and CDR2: MNHNS and SASEGT. The CDR3 loop is CASSVKTGVTSGTEAFF. In nucleotides, the CDR3 is TGTGCCAGCAGTGTCAAGACAGGGGTTACCTCAGGGACTGAAGCTTTCTTT.

V usage is TRBV9 and J usage is TRBJ2-1; 8 nucleotides agree with TRBD2. J lost 6 bases, V lost 0 bases, and 5 bases had no gene match. This CDR3 region has 15 residues. The germline V gene encodes CDR1 SGDLS and CDR2 YYNGEE. For the CDR3, the DNA is TGTGCCAGCAGCGTAGGATCGGGGGGGCGCAATGAGCAGTTCTTC. As protein: CASSVGSGGRNEQFF.

The V and J genes are TRBV1 and TRBJ1-1; TRBD1 is the table's D call, not checked against the DNA. TRBV1 constitutes a pseudogene. The CDR3 consists of 14 residues. CDR3 in amino acids: CTSSPYDRSNEAFF. The CDR3 nucleotides read TGCACCAGCAGCCCTTACGACAGGTCCAATGAAGCTTTCTTT.

CDR3 sequence reads: CATSREFSKLFF. The CDR3 DNA reads as TGTGCCACCAGCAGGGAATTCTCAAAACTGTTTTTT. The gene calls are TRBV15 and TRBJ1-4; D is unclear. Germline CDR1 reads LNHNV; CDR2 reads YYDKDF (reference sequence). V was trimmed by 3 bases and J by 10 bases, leaving 9 bases between them. There are 12 residues in the CDR3.

The chain is built from TRBV7-9 and TRBJ2-7; D gene uncertain. The V end was cut by 5 bases, the J end by 7 bases, with 18 bases between. The CDR3 runs to 14 residues. Germline CDR1 is SEHNR and CDR2 is FQNEAQ (reference sequence). CDR3 coding DNA: TGTGCCAGCAGCCTCGGAGTGGGTGCCGGGGAGCAGTACTTC. This sequence encodes CASSLGVGAGEQYF.

The chain has TRBV7-2 and TRBJ2-7, with 7 nucleotides matching TRBD1. The V segment lost 5 bases and the J segment 6 bases; nucleotides outside the gene matches: 13. Per germline, CDR1 SGHTA and CDR2 FQGNSA. This CDR3 has 15 residues. The CDR3 loop is CASSKKTGQVGEQYF. The CDR3 coding sequence is TGTGCCAGCAGCAAAAAGACAGGGCAAGTAGGCGAGCAGTACTTC. The complete variable domain, with remaining parts taken from reference TRBV7-2 and TRBJ2-7, reads GAGVSQSPSNKVTEKGKDVELRCDPISGHTALYWYRQSLGQGLEFLIYFQGNSAPDKSGLPSDRFSAERTGGSVSTLTIQRTQQEDSAVYLCASSKKTGQVGEQYFGPGTRLTVT.

J is TRBJ1-2 and V is TRBV30; 7 bases agree with TRBD1. The CDR3 loop spans 12 amino acids. V trimming: 7 bases; J trimming: 8 bases; junction bases outside the gene matches: 10. Germline CDR1 and CDR2: GTSNPN and SVGIG (reference sequence). CDR3 bases: TGTGCCTTCGGGGCAGGGGGGCTAGGCTACACCTTC. It yields the protein CAFGAGGLGYTF. The entire variable domain, with the rest obtained from reference TRBV30 and TRBJ1-2, is as follows: SQTIHQWPATLVQPVGSPLSLECTVEGTSNPNLYWYRQAAGRGLQLLFYSVGIGQISSEVPQNLSASRPQDRQFILSSKKLLLSDSGFYLCAFGAGGLGYTFGSGTRLTVV.

The CDR3 DNA is TGTGCCAGCGCCCGTCCCCTTGCTTGGGGGAGGTCCCCAGATACGCAGTATTTT. It specifies CASARPLAWGRSPDTQYF. The chain uses TRBV27 and TRBJ2-3; possibly TRBD2 for D (6 bases). Germline V gives CDR1 MNHEY, CDR2 SMNVEV (reference sequence). Between the trimmed V and J ends, which lost 8 bases and 4 bases, there was a span of 28 bases. The CDR3 loop spans 18 amino acids.

The gene calls are TRBV20-1 and TRBJ2-6; unclear D gene. Germline values: CDR1 DFQATT, CDR2 SNEGSKA (reference sequence). Trimming took 3 bases from V and 0 from J, leaving 12 bases between them. CDR3 length: 16 amino acids. CDR3 bases: TGCAGTGCTAGTTATGGGTTGGGCTCTGGGGCCAACGTCCTGACTTTC. This gives the protein CSASYGLGSGANVLTF.

The chain employs TRBV29-1 and TRBJ1-1; a weak D match, TRBD1 (5 bases). This CDR3 has 12 amino acids. V was clipped by 6 bases and J by 0 bases, with 8 bases between them. Germline CDR1 is SQVTM and CDR2 is ANQGSEA. Here the CDR3 DNA reads TGCAGCGTCGACAGTCTGAACACTGAAGCTTTCTTT. Amino acids: CSVDSLNTEAFF.